Listed here is a single T cell receptor beta chain. From the RACE reads, TCRdb called clonotypes with MiXCR, one entry per CDR3 protein. This sample carries under 450,000 distinct CDR3 sequences, more than 5% of them seen once, and the ten largest clones take around 5.8%. Trimming removed 2 bases from V and 5 bases from J, with 9 bases in between. Per germline, CDR1 MNHEY and CDR2 SVGAGI. This CDR3 has 13 residues. The data belong to a study of human T cells and chemical hapten exposure. Time point indicated: patch test 2, 6 weeks after DPC sensitization. As for treatment: therapeutic diphenylcyclopropenone sensitization with weekly scalp DPC.

V gene TRBV6-5 combines with J gene TRBJ1-2, with D perhaps TRBD1 (6 bases). The sample in question was whole blood, obtained in connection with sensitization to the hapten diphenylcyclopropenone (DPC). This clonotype was obtained from a woman aged 18-29 years with alopecia areata. Some clones in this sample may be carry-over from other donors' samples. This CDR3 reads CASSYQDRYGYTF. The CDR3 coding sequence is TGTGCCAGCAGTTACCAGGACAGATATGGCTACACCTTC.